These 25 T cell receptor beta chains originate from one sample sequenced in a study of T-cell memory formation after mild COVID-19. TCRdb reprocessed the 5' RACE reads with MiXCR, giving one entry per CDR3 protein. The table shows 450,000 to 700,000 distinct CDR3 sequences, with about a sixth occurring only once. Material: PBMCs or a T cell subset sorted from them (not recorded which). The receptors shown here come from an adult woman who had mild COVID-19 (a few samples of this study predate the infection). Cell type and time point are not known.

Ten or more counts support this clonotype. The chain recombines TRBV7-2 with TRBJ2-1; D gene unclear. V was trimmed by 2 bases and J by 6 bases, leaving 8 bases between them. The CDR3 extends over 13 amino acids. Germline V gives CDR1 SGHTA, CDR2 FQGNSA. The DNA for the CDR3 is TGTGCCAGCAGCTTAATCCCGGGCAATGAGCAGTTCTTC. It translates to CASSLIPGNEQFF.

J is TRBJ2-7 and V is TRBV5-5; maybe TRBD1 (6 bases). Germline V gene sequence: CDR1 SGHKS, CDR2 YYEKEE (reference sequence). Trimming pared 3 bases from V and 0 bases from J, leaving 13 bases between. This CDR3 contains 15 residues. The chain's CDR3 is CASSYLQGFSYEQYF. DNA of the CDR3: TGTGCCAGCAGCTACCTACAGGGATTCTCCTACGAGCAGTACTTC.

The rearrangement joins TRBV3-1 to TRBJ2-3, with 10 bases lining up with TRBD2. J gave up 0 bases and V 7 bases, and 7 bases lay outside the gene matches. Germline assignment: CDR1 LGHDT and CDR2 YNNKEL (reference sequence). This CDR3 has 16 residues. The CDR3 region is CASKTSLAGSTDTQYF. The CDR3 DNA follows: TGTGCCAGCAAGACCTCACTAGCGGGGAGCACAGATACGCAGTATTTT.

This sequence joins TRBV6-2 or TRBV6-3 and TRBJ1-1; 7 nucleotides align to TRBD1. This CDR3 is built from 15 residues. The V gene's germline CDR1 is MNHEY and CDR2 SVGEGT. Trimming at V came to 8 bases and at J to 3 bases, leaving 12 bases not matched to a gene. CDR3 sequence: CASQHLGGRDTEAFF. In DNA, the CDR3 is TGTGCCAGCCAACACCTAGGGGGCCGAGACACTGAAGCTTTCTTT.

The chain recombines TRBV5-1 with TRBJ2-2, with TRBD2 identical over 10 bases. The CDR3 spans 14 residues. J was trimmed by 7 bases and V by 5 bases; bases with no gene match: 5. Per the germline V gene, CDR1 is SGHRS and CDR2 is YFSETQ. The chain's CDR3 is CASREGLAHGELFF. CDR3 nucleotides: TGCGCCAGCAGGGAGGGACTAGCGCACGGGGAGCTGTTTTTT.

This clonotype was recorded a few times. This sequence joins TRBV7-3 and TRBJ1-6; D remains unclear. V lost 1 base and J 6 bases, leaving 7 bases between the germline ends. The germline V gene has CDR1 SGHTA and CDR2 FQGTGA. The CDR3 is 14 amino acids. DNA for the CDR3: TGTGCCAGCAGCTTAAATACGGCTAATTCACCCCTCCACTTT. This codes for CASSLNTANSPLHF.

This clonotype turned up a few times. V and J are TRBV7-3 and TRBJ2-7, with D unclear. CDR1 is SGHTA, CDR2 FQGTGA, per germline. Trimming cost V 5 bases and J 0 bases, with 11 bases left between them. The CDR3 length is 14 residues. DNA of the CDR3: TGTGCCAGCAGCCCCGGGCGGCACTCCTACGAGCAGTACTTC. Protein sequence: CASSPGRHSYEQYF. The full variable domain, completed using reference TRBV7-3 and TRBJ2-7, is GAGVSQTPSNKVTEKGKYVELRCDPISGHTALYWYRQSLGQGPEFLIYFQGTGAADDSGLPNDRFFAVRPEGSVSTLKIQRTERGDSAVYLCASSPGRHSYEQYFGPGTRLTVT.

This clonotype has only a few counts. V gene TRBV4-3 combines with J gene TRBJ2-1; the D call may be TRBD1 or TRBD2 (5 bases each). Germline values: CDR1 LGHNA, CDR2 YSLEER. V was trimmed by 0 bases and J by 7 bases, leaving 13 bases between them. CDR3 length: 15 amino acids. This chain's CDR3 is CASSQDLRGQNEQFF. Here the CDR3 DNA reads TGCGCCAGCAGCCAAGATCTGAGGGGCCAAAATGAGCAGTTCTTC.

V is TRBV7-2 and J is TRBJ2-2; D is unresolved. V gave up 2 bases and J gave up 6 bases, with 13 bases separating them. CDR1 is SGHTA and CDR2 is FQGNSA in the germline V gene. This CDR3 is 15 amino acids long. The CDR3 nucleotides read TGTGCCAGCAGCTTAAGGCTGAAGGGTTCCGGGGAGCTGTTTTTT. It encodes CASSLRLKGSGELFF.

As to this clonotype: At one boundary the junction diverges from the germline segment, which might be a read error. The V call is TRBV2, the J call TRBJ2-1; the D is unclear. CDR3 length: 15 residues. In germline, CDR1 is SNHLY, CDR2 FYNNEI. As DNA, the CDR3 is TGTGCGAGCAGTGAGGTCAGGTCCGGCTACAATGAGCAGTTCTTC. It specifies CASSEVRSGYNEQFF.

This clonotype was seen a handful of times. The genes are TRBV6-2 or TRBV6-3 and TRBJ2-7, with D possibly matching TRBD2 (5 bases). V lost 10 bases and J 2 bases, leaving 18 bases between the germline ends. The CDR3 consists of 14 residues. Per the germline V gene, CDR1 is MNHEY and CDR2 is SVGEGT. The DNA of the CDR3 is TGTGCCATCCAGAAGCGGAGCCCCCCCTACGAGCAGTACTTC. This sequence encodes CAIQKRSPPYEQYF.

This clonotype was seen at least ten times. The rearrangement links TRBV12-3 or TRBV12-4 to TRBJ2-3; 11 bases agree with TRBD2. The CDR3 loop spans 16 amino acids. V gave up 5 bases and J gave up 3 bases; unmatched junction bases: 7. Here the CDR3 reads CASSPPTSGETDTQYF. The CDR3 nucleotides read TGTGCCAGCAGTCCCCCGACTAGCGGGGAGACAGATACGCAGTATTTT.

This clonotype was found many times. This chain joins TRBV24-1 and TRBJ1-1; possibly TRBD1 for D (5 bases). Germline V CDR1 and CDR2: KGHDR, SFDVKD. This CDR3 region has 13 residues. V lost 9 bases to trimming and J lost 10 bases, with 20 bases between them. The CDR3 reads CATGGKNTEVAFF. The CDR3 DNA sequence: TGTGCCACCGGGGGTAAGAACACTGAAGTAGCTTTCTTT.

The V call is TRBV3-1, the J call TRBJ2-7; 9 bases are a match to TRBD2. CDR1 is LGHDT and CDR2 is YNNKEL in the germline V gene (reference sequence). The trim removed 0 bases at V and 1 base at J, leaving 7 bases unmatched. The CDR3 is 17 amino acids. CDR3 residues: CASSQEPPSGTSYEQYF. CDR3 bases: TGTGCCAGCAGCCAAGAACCACCTAGCGGGACTTCCTACGAGCAGTACTTC.

This clonotype has a handful of counts. CDR3 coding DNA: TGCAGTGCTAGAGATAGTGGGGGACCGTGGGGCGGGGAGCTGTTTTTT. Translation: CSARDSGGPWGGELFF. The J gene is TRBJ2-2, the V gene TRBV20-1; possibly TRBD1 or TRBD2 for D (5 bases each). V gave up 0 bases and J gave up 7 bases, with 18 bases separating them. The CDR3 length is 16 residues. In germline, CDR1 is DFQATT, CDR2 SNEGSKA (reference sequence).

Ten or more counts support this clonotype. The J gene is TRBJ2-1, the V gene TRBV5-1, with 15 bases aligning to TRBD2. The CDR3 extends over 15 amino acids. Germline CDR1 reads SGHRS; CDR2 reads YFSETQ. Trimming removed 4 bases from V and 7 bases from J; junction bases left unmatched: 3. The CDR3 loop reads CASSPGTSGGNEQFF. Here the CDR3 DNA reads TGCGCCAGCAGCCCGGGGACTAGCGGGGGGAATGAGCAGTTCTTC.

This clonotype was counted between two and nine times. The chain employs TRBV7-6 and TRBJ1-4, with D tentatively TRBD1 (5 bases). The CDR3 has 15 amino acids. V lost 1 base and J lost 14, with 20 bases in between. The germline gives CDR1 SGHVS, CDR2 FNYEAQ. CDR3 region: CASSLVSGTMGRLFF. The CDR3 coding sequence is TGTGCCAGCAGCTTAGTTTCGGGGACTATGGGGCGGCTGTTTTTT.

The rearrangement links TRBV5-1 to TRBJ2-1; tentatively, D is TRBD2 (6 bases). CDR3 size: 13 residues. Germline V lookup: CDR1 SGHRS, CDR2 YFSETQ. Trimming removed 2 bases from V and 7 bases from J, with 10 bases in between. The CDR3 DNA reads as TGCGCCAGCAGCTTCGGGAGCGGGAATGAGCAGTTCTTC. It translates to CASSFGSGNEQFF.

The V call is TRBV6-6, the J call TRBJ2-7; the D gene is possibly TRBD1 (6 bases). The V gene's germline CDR1 is MNHNY and CDR2 SVGAGI (reference sequence). The ends were cut back, 0 bases at V and 4 bases at J, with 13 bases in the middle. This CDR3 has 15 residues. The CDR3 nucleotides read TGTGCCAGCAGTTACTCGCCAGGGGTGGCGTACGAGCAGTACTTC. This encodes CASSYSPGVAYEQYF.

This clonotype was observed many times. This chain uses TRBV7-9 with TRBJ2-7; D is undetermined. There are 13 residues in the CDR3. Between the trimmed V and J ends, which lost 2 bases and 3 bases, there was a span of 8 bases. Germline CDR1 SEHNR, CDR2 FQNEAQ (reference sequence). CDR3 in DNA: TGTGCCAGCAGCTTAAAGGGTTTCTACGAGCAGTACTTC. It translates to CASSLKGFYEQYF. The full variable domain, completed using reference TRBV7-9 and TRBJ2-7, is DTGVSQNPRHKITKRGQNVTFRCDPISEHNRLYWYRQTLGQGPEFLTYFQNEAQLEKSRLLSDRFSAERPKGSFSTLEIQRTEQGDSAMYLCASSLKGFYEQYFGPGTRLTVT.

The sample holds a few counts of this clonotype. The chain employs TRBV19 and TRBJ1-2, with TRBD1 matching over 7 bases. V lost 3 bases and J lost 4; bases outside the gene matches: 8. The CDR3 sequence is 15 residues long. In germline, CDR1 is LNHDA, CDR2 SQIVND (reference sequence). Here the CDR3 reads CASSIETGTIYGYTF. The DNA of the CDR3 is TGTGCCAGTAGTATCGAGACAGGGACCATCTATGGCTACACCTTC.

The chain joins TRBV15 to TRBJ2-1; TRBD2 agrees at 7 bases. The CDR3 has 16 amino acids. V was clipped by 6 bases and J by 4 bases; unmatched bases: 12. The V gene's germline CDR1 is LNHNV and CDR2 YYDKDF (reference sequence). The CDR3 here is CATSPDMASGYNEQFF. As DNA, the CDR3 is TGTGCCACCAGTCCTGATATGGCTAGCGGATACAATGAGCAGTTCTTC.

This clonotype was observed a few times. This chain joins TRBV7-2 and TRBJ2-5; tentative D call: TRBD2 (7 bases). Germline CDR1 is SGHTA and CDR2 is FQGNSA. The CDR3 is 16 amino acids. Deletions cut 4 bases from V and 3 bases from J, with 18 bases between. CDR3 residues: CASSSLGGGWEETQYF. As DNA, the CDR3 is TGTGCCAGCAGCTCCTTGGGCGGGGGCTGGGAAGAGACCCAGTACTTC.

This clonotype was observed a handful of times. The V and J genes are TRBV5-5 and TRBJ1-1; unclear D gene. V gave up 1 base and J gave up 0 bases, with 7 bases separating them. CDR1 is SGHKS, CDR2 YYEKEE, per germline (reference sequence). This CDR3 contains 14 residues. CDR3 amino acids: CASSLLAVNTEAFF. For the CDR3, the DNA is TGTGCCAGCAGCTTGTTAGCCGTGAACACTGAAGCTTTCTTT. The whole variable domain, filled in from reference TRBV5-5 and TRBJ1-1, reads DAGVTQSPTHLIKTRGQQVTLRCSPISGHKSVSWYQQVLGQGPQFIFQYYEKEERGRGNFPDRFSARQFPNYSSELNVNALLLGDSALYLCASSLLAVNTEAFFGQGTRLTVV.

The chain joins TRBV23-1 to TRBJ1-3; 9 bases match TRBD1. TRBV23-1 is an ORF for which the function is uncertain. CDR3 length equals 17 residues. The V gene end was trimmed by 3 bases and the J gene end by 3 bases; junction bases not matched to a gene: 9. CDR3 loop: CASSQSPQGANGNTIYF. Written as DNA, the CDR3 is TGCGCCAGCAGTCAGTCTCCACAGGGGGCAAATGGAAACACCATATATTTT.